This passage covers 17 T cell receptor beta chains from one sample sequenced in a study of T cell responses to AZD1222 COVID-19 vaccine. Sequencing was performed with immunoSEQ multiplex PCR; in TCRdb, only in-frame clones are kept and a portion is missing. This sample has roughly 100,000 clones, with approximately 90% found just once. The material sequenced was peripheral blood, taken on day 0 of AZD1222 vaccination. The receptors were sampled from an adult in good health.

This chain connects TRBV19 to TRBJ2-3, with a tentative D call TRBD1 (6 bases). The CDR3 runs 14 residues. The germline V gene encodes CDR1 LNHDA and CDR2 SQIVND (reference sequence). V lost 3 bases and J lost 2, with 9 bases in between. DNA for the CDR3: TGTGCCAGTAGTATGGGGGCTTTCACAGATACGCAGTATTTT. Translating it yields CASSMGAFTDTQYF.

This chain connects TRBV6-5 to TRBJ2-7; 9 bases fit TRBD1. CDR1 is MNHEY and CDR2 is SVGAGI in the germline V gene. This CDR3 is built from 13 residues. J was trimmed by 2 bases and V by 6 bases; bases with no gene match: 2. The CDR3 spells CASRGTGPYEQYF. The CDR3 bases are TGTGCCAGCAGGGGGACAGGGCCCTACGAGCAGTACTTC.

The chain couples TRBV18 to TRBJ1-2, with D unclear. Germline CDR1 and CDR2: KGHSH and LQKENI. The CDR3 length is 14 residues. Between the trimmed V and J ends, which lost 0 bases and 7 bases, there was a span of 12 bases. The CDR3 DNA reads as TGTGCCAGCTCACCACCTGGTACCGCTCGTGGCTACACCTTC. As protein: CASSPPGTARGYTF.

The chain joins TRBV18 to TRBJ1-6; D gene unclear. The V and J ends lost 5 bases and 0 bases respectively, with 11 bases between them. The CDR3 is 16 amino acids. Germline V gives CDR1 KGHSH, CDR2 LQKENI. The CDR3 here is CASSSQVSSYNSPLHF. In DNA, the CDR3 is TGTGCCAGCTCATCGCAAGTTAGCTCCTATAATTCACCCCTCCACTTT.

This rearrangement joins TRBV5-8 to TRBJ1-6; D possibly corresponds to TRBD1 (6 bases). Trimming cost V 1 base and J 7 bases, with 9 bases left between them. Germline values: CDR1 SGHTS, CDR2 YDEGEE. The CDR3 consists of 14 residues. CDR3: CASSLKTGNSPLHF. The CDR3, as DNA: TGTGCCAGCAGCTTGAAGACAGGAAATTCACCCCTCCACTTT.

The V gene is TRBV4-2, the J gene TRBJ2-5; 8 bases match TRBD2. V gave up 2 bases and J gave up 5 bases; unmatched junction bases: 13. Germline CDR1 is LGHNA and CDR2 is YNFKEQ. This CDR3 spans 17 amino acids. CDR3: CASSQSRLAGLRETQYF. CDR3 bases: TGTGCCAGCAGCCAAAGCCGGCTAGCGGGCTTAAGGGAGACCCAGTACTTC.

The chain uses TRBV6-5 and TRBJ2-7, with 8 bases matching TRBD2. The germline V gene has CDR1 MNHEY and CDR2 SVGAGI. This CDR3 has 14 residues. J was trimmed by 6 bases and V by 5 bases; bases with no gene match: 9. The CDR3 DNA sequence: TGTGCCAGCAGTAGAACGGGACTAGTTTTCGAGCAGTACTTC. It yields the protein CASSRTGLVFEQYF.

The CDR3 DNA is TGTGCCAGCAGTCAGAGCGGGGGAAATGGGCACAATGAGCAGTTCTTC. Translating it yields CASSQSGGNGHNEQFF. The chain links TRBV28 to TRBJ2-1, with TRBD2 identical over 8 bases. The CDR3 totals 16 residues. CDR1 MDHEN and CDR2 SYDVKM come from the germline V gene. The junction had 11 bases not matched to a gene; V was cut back by 5 bases and J by 5 bases.

The rearrangement joins TRBV6-1 to TRBJ1-1; perhaps TRBD1 as D (6 bases). The CDR3 length is 15 residues. Trimming shortened V by 1 base and J by 5 bases, and 14 bases separated the two germline ends. Per germline, CDR1 MNHNS and CDR2 SASEGT. CDR3 sequence reads: CASSEGTAEGTEAFF. The CDR3 DNA reads TGTGCCAGCAGTGAAGGGACAGCAGAGGGGACTGAAGCTTTCTTT.

The rearrangement joins TRBV27 to TRBJ2-7; D gene ambiguous. The germline V and J ends were trimmed by 8 bases and 4 bases, with 12 bases remaining between them. CDR3 size: 12 residues. The germline V gene has CDR1 MNHEY and CDR2 SMNVEV (reference sequence). CDR3 bases: TGTGCCAGCGGGCCCCCCCCGTACGAGCAGTACTTC. Translation: CASGPPPYEQYF.

The chain links TRBV19 to TRBJ2-5; TRBD2 aligns across 11 bases. V lost 8 bases and J lost 3; bases outside the gene matches: 5. Per the germline V gene, CDR1 is LNHDA and CDR2 is SQIVND (reference sequence). The CDR3 sequence is 14 residues long. CDR3 sequence reads: CASSPSGGKETQYF. CDR3 DNA: TGTGCCAGTTCACCTAGCGGGGGGAAAGAGACCCAGTACTTC.

This chain uses TRBV30 with TRBJ1-6, with D perhaps TRBD1 (6 bases). V was cut by 1 base and J by 6 bases, with 13 bases left in between. This CDR3 has 15 residues. CDR1 is GTSNPN, CDR2 SVGIG, per germline (reference sequence). The DNA for the CDR3 is TGTGCCTGGAGTGGAGAGGGACACATTAATTCACCCCTCCACTTT. Its translation is CAWSGEGHINSPLHF.

This clone was detected once. This chain connects TRBV24-1 to TRBJ2-1; 8 bases match TRBD2. Germline-derived CDR1 and CDR2 are KGHDR and SFDVKD. V gave up 0 bases and J gave up 2 bases; unmatched junction bases: 2. The CDR3 is 16 residues long. DNA of the CDR3: TGTGCCACCAGTGATTTGGCGACTAGCGCCTACAATGAGCAGTTCTTC. Its protein is CATSDLATSAYNEQFF.

This chain connects TRBV11-2 to TRBJ1-1; D is unresolved. CDR1 and CDR2 (germline): SGHAT, FQNNGV. With 5 bases removed from V and 0 bases from J, the gap between germline ends came to 13 bases. The CDR3 is 15 amino acids. The CDR3 sequence: CASSPPLIMNTEAFF. As DNA, the CDR3 is TGTGCCAGCAGCCCCCCCCTGATCATGAACACTGAAGCTTTCTTT. Full variable domain (rest looked up from reference TRBV11-2 and TRBJ1-1): EAGVAQSPRYKIIEKRQSVAFWCNPISGHATLYWYQQILGQGPKLLIQFQNNGVVDDSQLPKDRFSAERLKGVDSTLKIQPAKLEDSAVYLCASSPPLIMNTEAFFGQGTRLTVV.

In regard to this clone: Germline is not matched at one junction end, which may reflect a read error. The chain joins TRBV24-1 to TRBJ2-1; 9 nucleotides line up with TRBD1. Germline assignment: CDR1 KGHDR and CDR2 SFDVKD. The CDR3 loop spans 17 amino acids. The CDR3 region is CATSDLDRDRVYSEQFF. The CDR3 DNA reads as TGTGCCACCAGTGATTTGGACCGGGACAGGGTTTACAGTGAGCAGTTCTTC.

The CDR3 region has the DNA TGTGCCAGCAGCTTAATAGCGGGAGACGCAGATACGCAGTATTTT. Protein: CASSLIAGDADTQYF. This rearrangement joins TRBV7-9 to TRBJ2-3, with 9 nucleotides matching TRBD2. Looked up from germline, CDR1 is SEHNR and CDR2 is FQNEAQ (reference sequence). The CDR3 sequence is 15 residues long. The V segment lost 2 bases and the J segment 4 bases; nucleotides outside the gene matches: 4.

The genes are TRBV28 and TRBJ2-6; D remains ambiguous. Germline V gene data show CDR1 as MDHEN and CDR2 as SYDVKM. The germline V and J ends were trimmed by 2 bases and 2 bases, with 7 bases remaining between them. CDR3 length: 15 amino acids. CDR3 in DNA: TGTGCCAGCAGTTTAGAGGTTGCTGGGGCCAACGTCCTGACTTTC. The encoded protein is CASSLEVAGANVLTF.